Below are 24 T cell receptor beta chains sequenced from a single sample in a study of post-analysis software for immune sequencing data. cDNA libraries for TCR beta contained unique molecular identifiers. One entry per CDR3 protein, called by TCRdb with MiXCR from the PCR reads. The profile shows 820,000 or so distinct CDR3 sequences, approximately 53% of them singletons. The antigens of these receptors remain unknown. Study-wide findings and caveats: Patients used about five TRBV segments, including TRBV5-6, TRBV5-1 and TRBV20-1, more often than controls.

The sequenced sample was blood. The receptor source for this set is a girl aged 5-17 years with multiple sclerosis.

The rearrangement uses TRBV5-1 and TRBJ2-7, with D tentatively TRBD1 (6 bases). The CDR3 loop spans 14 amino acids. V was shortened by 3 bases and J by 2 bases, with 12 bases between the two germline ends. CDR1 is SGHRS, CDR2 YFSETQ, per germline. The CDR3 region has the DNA TGCGCCAGCAGCTACGGACAGACTCCCTACGAGCAGTACTTC. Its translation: CASSYGQTPYEQYF.

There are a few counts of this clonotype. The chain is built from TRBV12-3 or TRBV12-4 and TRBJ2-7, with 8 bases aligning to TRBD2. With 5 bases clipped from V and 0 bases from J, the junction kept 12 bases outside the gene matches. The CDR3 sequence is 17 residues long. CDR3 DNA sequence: TGTGCCAGCAGTATATCCACGGGAGGGCCTCGCTCCTACGAGCAGTACTTC. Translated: CASSISTGGPRSYEQYF.

The CDR3 bases are TGTGCCAGCAGCCAAGATGGCCTCGTCACAGATACGCAGTATTTT. It codes for CASSQDGLVTDTQYF. The chain couples TRBV3-1 to TRBJ2-3; D is unclear. Germline V gene lookup returns CDR1 LGHDT and CDR2 YNNKEL (reference sequence). This CDR3 comprises 15 residues. Trimming took off 0 bases at V and 2 bases at J, with 9 bases between the two ends.

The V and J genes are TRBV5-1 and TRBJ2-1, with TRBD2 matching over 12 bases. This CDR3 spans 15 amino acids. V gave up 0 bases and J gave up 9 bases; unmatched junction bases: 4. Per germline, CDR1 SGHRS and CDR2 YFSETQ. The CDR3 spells CASSLERLAGVEQFF. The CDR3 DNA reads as TGCGCCAGCAGCTTGGAGCGACTAGCGGGGGTTGAGCAGTTCTTC.

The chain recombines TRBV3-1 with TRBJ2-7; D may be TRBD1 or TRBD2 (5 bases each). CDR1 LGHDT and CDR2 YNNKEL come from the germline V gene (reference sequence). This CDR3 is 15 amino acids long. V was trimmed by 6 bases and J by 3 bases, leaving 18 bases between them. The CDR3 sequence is CASSNRDRADYEQYF. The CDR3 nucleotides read TGTGCCAGCAGTAACCGGGACCGCGCTGACTACGAGCAGTACTTC.

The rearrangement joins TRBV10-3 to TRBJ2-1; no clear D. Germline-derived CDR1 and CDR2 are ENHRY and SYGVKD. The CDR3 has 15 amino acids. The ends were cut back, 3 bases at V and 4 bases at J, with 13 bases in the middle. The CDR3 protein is CAISEFFRQYNEQFF. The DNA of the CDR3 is TGTGCCATCAGTGAATTTTTTAGGCAATACAATGAGCAGTTCTTC.

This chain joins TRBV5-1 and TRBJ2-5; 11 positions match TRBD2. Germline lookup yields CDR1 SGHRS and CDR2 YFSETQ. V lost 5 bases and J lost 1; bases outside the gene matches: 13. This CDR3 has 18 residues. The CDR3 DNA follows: TGCGCCAGCAGGACCGGGACTAGCGGTACCGTAAGCCAAGAGACCCAGTACTTC. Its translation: CASRTGTSGTVSQETQYF.

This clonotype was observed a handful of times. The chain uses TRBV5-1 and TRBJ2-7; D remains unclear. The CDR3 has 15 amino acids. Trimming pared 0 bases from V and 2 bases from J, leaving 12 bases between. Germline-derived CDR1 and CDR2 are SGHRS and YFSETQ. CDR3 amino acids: CASSLGSGYPYEQYF. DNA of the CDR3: TGCGCCAGCAGCTTGGGGTCGGGCTACCCCTACGAGCAGTACTTC.

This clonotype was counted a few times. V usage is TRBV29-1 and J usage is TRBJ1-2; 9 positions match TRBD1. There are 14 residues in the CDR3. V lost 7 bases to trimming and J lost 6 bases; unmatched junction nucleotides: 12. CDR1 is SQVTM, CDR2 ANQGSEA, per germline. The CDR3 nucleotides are TGCAGCGCATATGGGGGACAGGGCGCGAATGGCTACACCTTC. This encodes CSAYGGQGANGYTF. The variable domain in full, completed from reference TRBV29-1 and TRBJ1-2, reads SAVISQKPSRDICQRGTSLTIQCQVDSQVTMMFWYRQQPGQSLTLIATANQGSEATYESGFVIDKFPISRPNLTFSTLTVSNMSPEDSSIYLCSAYGGQGANGYTFGSGTRLTVV.

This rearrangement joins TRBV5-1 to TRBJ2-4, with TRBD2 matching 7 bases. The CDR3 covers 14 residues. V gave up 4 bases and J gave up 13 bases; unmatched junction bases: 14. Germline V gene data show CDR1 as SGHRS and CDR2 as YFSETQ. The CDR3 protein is CASSPDAGDAQQYF. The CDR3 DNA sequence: TGCGCCAGCAGCCCGGACGCGGGGGACGCCCAACAGTACTTC.

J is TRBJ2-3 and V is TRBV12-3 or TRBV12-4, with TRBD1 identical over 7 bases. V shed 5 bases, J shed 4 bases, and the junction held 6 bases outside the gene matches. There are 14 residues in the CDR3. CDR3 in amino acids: CASSAGRGSDTQYF. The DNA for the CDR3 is TGTGCCAGCAGTGCGGGCAGGGGGTCAGATACGCAGTATTTT.

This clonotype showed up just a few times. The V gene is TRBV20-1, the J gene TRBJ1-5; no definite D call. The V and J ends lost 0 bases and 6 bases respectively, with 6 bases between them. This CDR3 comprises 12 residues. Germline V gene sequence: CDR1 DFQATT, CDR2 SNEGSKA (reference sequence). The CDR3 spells CSAREGGQPQHF. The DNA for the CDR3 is TGCAGTGCTAGAGAAGGTGGTCAGCCCCAGCATTTT.

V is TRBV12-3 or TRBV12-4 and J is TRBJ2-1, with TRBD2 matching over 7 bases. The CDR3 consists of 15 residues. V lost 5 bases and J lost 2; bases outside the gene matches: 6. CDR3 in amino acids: CASSGGGSPYNEQFF. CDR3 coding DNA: TGTGCCAGCAGTGGGGGGGGAAGCCCCTACAATGAGCAGTTCTTC.

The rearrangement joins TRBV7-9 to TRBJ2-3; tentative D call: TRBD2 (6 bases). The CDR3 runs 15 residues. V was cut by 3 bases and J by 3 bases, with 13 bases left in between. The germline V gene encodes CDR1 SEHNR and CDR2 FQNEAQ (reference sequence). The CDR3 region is CASSFLTSETDTQYF. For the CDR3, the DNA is TGTGCCAGCAGCTTTTTGACTAGTGAAACAGATACGCAGTATTTT.

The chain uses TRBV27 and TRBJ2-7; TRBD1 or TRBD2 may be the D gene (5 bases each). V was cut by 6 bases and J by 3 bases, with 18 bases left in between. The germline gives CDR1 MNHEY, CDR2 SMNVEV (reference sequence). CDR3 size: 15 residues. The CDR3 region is CASRRVGPEGYEQYF. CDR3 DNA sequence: TGTGCCAGCAGAAGGGTGGGGCCAGAGGGCTACGAGCAGTACTTC.

This chain's CDR3 is CSARAPRDKSEAFF. The CDR3 DNA reads as TGCAGTGCTAGAGCCCCCCGGGACAAATCTGAAGCTTTCTTT. This chain connects TRBV20-1 to TRBJ1-1; a possible D gene is TRBD1 (6 bases). Germline V gives CDR1 DFQATT, CDR2 SNEGSKA (reference sequence). The CDR3 spans 14 residues. V shed 1 base and J shed 6 bases, with 15 bases lying between them.

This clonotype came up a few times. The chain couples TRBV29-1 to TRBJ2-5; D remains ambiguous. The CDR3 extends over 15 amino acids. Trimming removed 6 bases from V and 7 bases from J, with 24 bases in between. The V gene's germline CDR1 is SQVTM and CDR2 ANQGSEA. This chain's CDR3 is CSVRLSAEPGLTQYF. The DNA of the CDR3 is TGCAGCGTCAGACTTTCAGCAGAACCGGGTCTGACCCAGTACTTC.

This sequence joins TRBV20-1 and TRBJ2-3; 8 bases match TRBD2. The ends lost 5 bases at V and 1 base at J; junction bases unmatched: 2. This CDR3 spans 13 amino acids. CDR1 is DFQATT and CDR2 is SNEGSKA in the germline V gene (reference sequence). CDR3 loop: CSAVAGRTDTQYF. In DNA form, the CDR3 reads TGCAGTGCTGTAGCGGGGCGCACAGATACGCAGTATTTT.

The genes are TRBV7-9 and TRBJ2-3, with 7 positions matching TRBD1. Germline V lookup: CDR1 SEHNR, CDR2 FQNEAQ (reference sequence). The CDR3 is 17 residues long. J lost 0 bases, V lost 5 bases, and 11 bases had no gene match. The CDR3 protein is CASSQGQRIPSTDTQYF. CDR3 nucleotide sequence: TGTGCCAGCAGCCAGGGACAGCGGATACCTAGCACAGATACGCAGTATTTT.

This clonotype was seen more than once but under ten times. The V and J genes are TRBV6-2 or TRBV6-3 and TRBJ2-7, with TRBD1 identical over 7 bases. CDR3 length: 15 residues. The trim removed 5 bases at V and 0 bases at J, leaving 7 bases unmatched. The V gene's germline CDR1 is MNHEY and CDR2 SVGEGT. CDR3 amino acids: CASSTNRGYSYEQYF. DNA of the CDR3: TGTGCCAGCAGTACTAACAGGGGCTACTCCTACGAGCAGTACTTC.

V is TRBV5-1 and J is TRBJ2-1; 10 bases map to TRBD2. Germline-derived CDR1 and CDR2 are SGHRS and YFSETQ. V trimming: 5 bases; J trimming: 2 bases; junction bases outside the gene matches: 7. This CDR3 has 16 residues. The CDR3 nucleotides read TGCGCCAGCAGACCCCCGAGCGGGAGGGCCTACAATGAGCAGTTCTTC. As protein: CASRPPSGRAYNEQFF.

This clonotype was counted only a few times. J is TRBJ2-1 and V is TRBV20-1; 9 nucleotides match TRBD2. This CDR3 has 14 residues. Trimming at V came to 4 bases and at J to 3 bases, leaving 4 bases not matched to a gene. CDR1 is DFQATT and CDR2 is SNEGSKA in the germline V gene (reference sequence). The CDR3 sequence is CSAMRGGYYNEQFF. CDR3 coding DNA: TGCAGTGCTATGCGGGGGGGATACTACAATGAGCAGTTCTTC.

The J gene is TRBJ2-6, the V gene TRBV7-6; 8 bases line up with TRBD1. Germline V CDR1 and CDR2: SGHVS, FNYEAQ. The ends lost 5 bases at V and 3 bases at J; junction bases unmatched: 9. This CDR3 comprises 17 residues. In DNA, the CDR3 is TGTGCCAGCAGCCCCCGACAGGGGTTAGATGGGGCCAACGTCCTGACTTTC. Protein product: CASSPRQGLDGANVLTF. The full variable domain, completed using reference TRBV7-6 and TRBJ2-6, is GAGVSQSPRYKVTKRGQDVALRCDPISGHVSLYWYRQALGQGPEFLTYFNYEAQQDKSGLPNDRFSAERPEGSISTLTIQRTEQRDSAMYRCASSPRQGLDGANVLTFGAGSRLTVL.

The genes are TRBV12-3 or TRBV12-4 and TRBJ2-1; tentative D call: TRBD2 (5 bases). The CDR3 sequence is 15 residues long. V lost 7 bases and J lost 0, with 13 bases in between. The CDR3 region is CASTGFGDSYNEQFF. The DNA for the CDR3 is TGTGCCAGCACCGGTTTCGGGGACTCCTACAATGAGCAGTTCTTC.